The text below deals with one T cell receptor (beta chain). Its antigen is as yet unknown. The sample belongs to a study of cytomegalovirus exposure and HLA in healthy donors. Overall study: Researchers found that less than 90% of under 450 genotyped donors fell within the Caucasian-associated ancestry cluster.

Findings of the study overall: In a later analysis, V- and J-gene trimming of beta chains associated with a DCLRE1C missense variant, replicated independently. There were reportedly fewer N-insertions in an Asian-associated ancestry cluster than the roughly 700-donor mean, in a later analysis. In a later analysis, common viral pathogens appeared linked to several of the most significant clusters.

It was with 60 Vbeta and 13 Jbeta primers that the PCR ran. The repertoire was sequenced with immunoSEQ multiplex PCR; TCRdb's copy has only in-frame clones and lacks some. The table records some 57,000 clones, 65% to 75% of them present only once. V was pared by 0 bases and J by 2 bases, with 13 bases between. Germline V gene lookup returns CDR1 KGHSH and CDR2 LQKENI. The CDR3 has 16 residues. The TCR comes from a woman aged 25 to 39 in good health and CMV-seronegative. The J gene is TRBJ2-5, the V gene TRBV18; D perhaps matches TRBD1 (5 bases). Sequencing was performed on PBMCs. CDR3 nucleotides: TGTGCCAGCTCACCACCACAGGCGCAGAAGCAAGAGACCCAGTACTTC. This codes for CASSPPQAQKQETQYF.